These 8 T cell receptor beta chains were all obtained from the same sample, sequenced in a study of T cell responses to AZD1222 COVID-19 vaccine. Generated by immunoSEQ multiplex PCR, the TCRdb table keeps only in-frame clones and is missing some. Counted here are some 130,000 clones, more than 90% occurring once; the ten biggest clones make up approximately 2%. Sequenced material: peripheral blood, taken 28 days after the second AZD1222 dose. These receptors came from an adult who received the AZD1222 COVID-19 vaccine.

The rearrangement joins TRBV11-3 to TRBJ1-1, with 10 bases that match TRBD1. Germline V gene lookup returns CDR1 SGHNT and CDR2 YENEEA. The CDR3 is made up of 13 amino acids. J gave up 10 bases and V 4 bases, and 6 bases lay outside the gene matches. The chain's CDR3 is CASSSRDRGAAFF. In DNA, the CDR3 is TGTGCCAGCAGCTCCCGGGACAGGGGAGCAGCTTTCTTT. The complete variable domain, with remaining parts taken from reference TRBV11-3 and TRBJ1-1, reads EAGVVQSPRYKIIEKKQPVAFWCNPISGHNTLYWYLQNLGQGPELLIRYENEEAVDDSQLPKDRFSAERLKGVDSTLKIQPAELGDSAVYLCASSSRDRGAAFFGQGTRLTVV.

A few counts support this clone. The V gene is TRBV2, the J gene TRBJ2-2; D not certain. The CDR3 loop spans 14 amino acids. V was trimmed by 6 bases and J by 3 bases, leaving 11 bases between them. The germline CDR1 and CDR2 sequences are SNHLY and FYNNEI. In DNA form, the CDR3 reads TGTGCCAGCAGGCCCGAGAGCGACACCGGGGAGCTGTTTTTT. Amino acid sequence: CASRPESDTGELFF.

The rearrangement uses TRBV12-5 and TRBJ1-2; D gene ambiguous. V lost 4 bases to trimming and J lost 4 bases, with 7 bases between them. Per the germline V gene, CDR1 is LGHNT and CDR2 is FRNRAP. The CDR3 contains 12 residues. CDR3 loop: CASGYGFYGYTF. DNA for the CDR3: TGTGCTAGTGGTTACGGCTTCTATGGCTACACCTTC. The whole variable domain, filled in from reference TRBV12-5 and TRBJ1-2, reads DARVTQTPRHKVTEMGQEVTMRCQPILGHNTVFWYRQTMMQGLELLAYFRNRAPLDDSGMPKDRFSAEMPDATLATLKIQPSEPRDSAVYFCASGYGFYGYTFGSGTRLTVV.

The rearrangement uses TRBV6-4 and TRBJ2-1, with 13 bases lining up with TRBD2. In germline, CDR1 is MRHNA, CDR2 SNTAGT. This CDR3 has 15 amino acids. V lost 8 bases to trimming and J lost 7 bases; unmatched junction nucleotides: 8. CDR3 DNA sequence: TGTGCCAGCCGATCAACTAGCGGGAGGGCAAATGAGCAGTTCTTC. It encodes CASRSTSGRANEQFF.

This chain connects TRBV3-1 (or the pseudogene TRBV3-2) to TRBJ1-2, with 7 positions matching TRBD1. Losses at the gene ends were 6 bases for V and 2 bases for J; bases not matched to a gene: 3. Germline lookup yields CDR1 LGHDT and CDR2 YNNKEL (reference sequence). This CDR3 contains 13 residues. The CDR3 region has the DNA TGTGCCAGCAGGGACAGGCTAAACTATGGCTACACCTTC. Its protein is CASRDRLNYGYTF.

CDR3 loop: CASSVVEGANLVGYTF. CDR3 bases: TGTGCCAGCAGCGTAGTTGAGGGGGCGAATTTAGTTGGCTACACCTTC. The chain couples TRBV9 to TRBJ1-2; TRBD1 aligns across 7 bases. In germline, CDR1 is SGDLS, CDR2 YYNGEE. This CDR3 region has 16 residues. With 0 bases clipped from V and 7 bases from J, the junction kept 12 bases outside the gene matches.

V and J are TRBV4-1 and TRBJ2-7; TRBD2 matches at 9 bases. The germline CDR1 and CDR2 sequences are MGHRA and YSYEKL. The CDR3 length is 15 residues. Trimming at V came to 2 bases and at J to 3 bases, leaving 5 bases not matched to a gene. CDR3 DNA: TGCGCCAGCAGCCAACCGGGACTAGCCCGCTACGAGCAGTACTTC. Encoded protein: CASSQPGLARYEQYF.

This chain links TRBV11-2 with TRBJ1-2; the D gene is possibly TRBD1 (5 bases). V lost 2 bases and J lost 4, with 14 bases in between. This CDR3 comprises 15 residues. Germline assignment: CDR1 SGHAT and CDR2 FQNNGV. The CDR3 spells CASSLKIEGTYGYTF. Written as DNA, the CDR3 is TGTGCCAGCAGCTTAAAAATAGAAGGGACCTATGGCTACACCTTC.